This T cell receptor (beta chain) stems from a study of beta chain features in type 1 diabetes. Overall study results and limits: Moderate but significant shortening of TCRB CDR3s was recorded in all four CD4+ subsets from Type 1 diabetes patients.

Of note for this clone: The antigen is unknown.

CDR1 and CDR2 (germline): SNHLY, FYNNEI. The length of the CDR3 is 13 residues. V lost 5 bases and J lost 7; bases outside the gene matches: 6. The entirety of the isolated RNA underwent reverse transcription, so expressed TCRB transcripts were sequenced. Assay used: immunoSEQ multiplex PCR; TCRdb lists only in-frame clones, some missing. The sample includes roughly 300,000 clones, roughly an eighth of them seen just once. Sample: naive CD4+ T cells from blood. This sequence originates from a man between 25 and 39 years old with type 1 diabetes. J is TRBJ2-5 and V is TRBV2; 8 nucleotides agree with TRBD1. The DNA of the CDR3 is TGTGCCAGCAGTCCTCAGGGGGCAAGGACCCAGTACTTC. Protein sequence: CASSPQGARTQYF.